The 22 T cell receptor beta chains below all came from one sample that was sequenced in a study of blood T cell repertoires in COVID-19. Method: immunoSEQ multiplex PCR; TCRdb's copy keeps in-frame clones and lacks some. This table holds about 140,000 clones, 85% to 90% found once. The sample comprised peripheral blood. Receptors were obtained from a woman older than 75 with acute or convalescent COVID-19.

The CDR3 nucleotides are TGTGCCAGCGCCCGGAGGGAGAACACTGAAGCTTTCTTT. It is translated as CASARRENTEAFF. The rearrangement uses TRBV7-2 and TRBJ1-1; D is unclear. This CDR3 is built from 13 residues. The germline gives CDR1 SGHTA, CDR2 FQGNSA. Trimming pared 8 bases from V and 1 base from J, leaving 11 bases between.

The chain is built from TRBV5-3 and TRBJ2-4; TRBD1 agrees at 7 bases. TRBV5-3 carries the ORF label, with uncertain function. The CDR3 runs to 14 residues. V lost 8 bases, J lost 1 base, and 6 bases stayed unmatched. CDR3 residues: CASNRGAAKNIQYF. DNA for the CDR3: TGTGCCAGTAACAGGGGTGCGGCCAAAAACATTCAGTACTTC.

This rearrangement joins TRBV18 to TRBJ2-7, with a tentative D call TRBD1 (5 bases). V lost 1 base and J lost 0, with 7 bases in between. The CDR3 runs 14 residues. Germline-derived CDR1 and CDR2 are KGHSH and LQKENI. CDR3 in DNA: TGTGCCAGCTCACCACAGACAGTCTCCTACGAGCAGTACTTC. Its translation is CASSPQTVSYEQYF.

This clone was recorded a few times. This chain links TRBV19 with TRBJ2-2, with D perhaps TRBD2 (6 bases). The V gene's germline CDR1 is LNHDA and CDR2 SQIVND (reference sequence). This CDR3 comprises 16 residues. Trimming pared 7 bases from V and 7 bases from J, leaving 22 bases between. DNA of the CDR3: TGTGCCAGTAAGGGCGGGGCGTTCTGGGGATTCGGGGAGCTGTTTTTT. Protein sequence: CASKGGAFWGFGELFF.

The rearrangement uses TRBV9 and TRBJ2-5, with TRBD2 identical over 8 bases. The germline V gene has CDR1 SGDLS and CDR2 YYNGEE. J lost 4 bases, V lost 2 bases, and 7 bases had no gene match. This CDR3 is 15 amino acids long. DNA for the CDR3: TGTGCCAGCAGCGTTGCCGGGACTAGTGGAGAGACCCAGTACTTC. It specifies CASSVAGTSGETQYF.

This clone was observed a handful of times. The V and J genes are TRBV7-9 and TRBJ1-5; D not certain. The germline V gene encodes CDR1 SEHNR and CDR2 FQNEAQ (reference sequence). CDR3 length: 13 amino acids. V shed 3 bases and J shed 7 bases, with 10 bases lying between them. CDR3 protein: CASSLGGEQPQHF. The CDR3 bases are TGTGCCAGCAGCTTGGGCGGGGAACAGCCCCAGCATTTT.

This sequence joins TRBV7-9 and TRBJ2-1, with D maybe TRBD1 (6 bases). V was clipped by 6 bases and J by 5 bases, with 20 bases between them. Germline V gene lookup returns CDR1 SEHNR and CDR2 FQNEAQ (reference sequence). This CDR3 region has 16 residues. The CDR3 spells CASRTWTAGTHNEQFF. The CDR3 bases are TGTGCCAGCAGAACATGGACAGCCGGGACCCACAATGAGCAGTTCTTC.

The chain joins TRBV7-2 to TRBJ2-1, with TRBD1 as a possible D gene (7 bases). V lost 5 bases to trimming and J lost 3 bases, with 14 bases between them. CDR1 SGHTA and CDR2 FQGNSA come from the germline V gene. This CDR3 region has 15 residues. The CDR3 loop reads CASSTAGQIYNEQFF. CDR3 nucleotides: TGTGCCAGCAGCACCGCGGGACAGATCTACAATGAGCAGTTCTTC.

The CDR3 coding sequence is TGTGCCAGCAGCTTATGGACAGGGAATGGCTACACCTTC. Translating gives CASSLWTGNGYTF. The chain recombines TRBV7-2 with TRBJ1-2; TRBD1 agrees at 8 bases. Germline-derived CDR1 and CDR2 are SGHTA and FQGNSA. The CDR3 is made up of 13 amino acids. Trimming removed 2 bases from V and 6 bases from J; junction bases left unmatched: 2.

V gene TRBV6-2 or TRBV6-3 combines with J gene TRBJ1-2, with TRBD1 identical over 7 bases. The germline V gene encodes CDR1 MNHEY and CDR2 SVGEGT. This CDR3 has 13 residues. J lost 12 bases, V lost 2 bases, and 9 bases had no gene match. The CDR3 is CASSYAGQAKHTF. The CDR3 DNA sequence: TGTGCCAGCAGTTACGCTGGACAGGCAAAACACACCTTC.

The chain links TRBV10-2 to TRBJ2-7; no firm D call. CDR3 length: 16 amino acids. Germline values: CDR1 WSHSY, CDR2 SAAADI. The V end lost 7 bases, the J end lost 0 bases, and 19 bases lay between the germline ends. As DNA, the CDR3 is TGCGCCAGCAAAGACGGTACGACTTCGAGCTCCTACGAGCAGTACTTC. It codes for CASKDGTTSSSYEQYF.

The chain couples TRBV28 to TRBJ1-6; TRBD1 matches at 10 bases. The CDR3 has 15 amino acids. Trimming at V came to 4 bases and at J to 7 bases, leaving 4 bases not matched to a gene. Germline lookup yields CDR1 MDHEN and CDR2 SYDVKM. The CDR3 loop is CASSSGQGRNSPLHF. Here the CDR3 DNA reads TGTGCCAGCAGTTCGGGACAGGGGCGGAATTCACCCCTCCACTTT. Supplemented by reference TRBV28 and TRBJ1-6, the full variable domain reads DVKVTQSSRYLVKRTGEKVFLECVQDMDHENMFWYRQDPGLGLRLIYFSYDVKMKEKGDIPEGYSVSREKKERFSLILESASTNQTSMYLCASSSGQGRNSPLHFGNGTRLTVT.

The rearrangement joins TRBV18 to TRBJ1-2, with no clear D. The CDR3 has 13 amino acids. Germline V gene data show CDR1 as KGHSH and CDR2 as LQKENI. Trimming left V 3 bases short and J 8 bases short, with 13 bases between. CDR3: CASSPSEQRGYTF. CDR3 coding DNA: TGTGCCAGCTCACCGTCGGAGCAAAGGGGCTACACCTTC. The full variable domain, in which reference TRBV18 and TRBJ1-2 provide the parts outside the CDR3, is NAGVMQNPRHLVRRRGQEARLRCSPMKGHSHVYWYRQLPEEGLKFMVYLQKENIIDESGMPKERFSAEFPKEGPSILRIQQVVRGDSAAYFCASSPSEQRGYTFGSGTRLTVV.

This clone was counted once. V and J are TRBV2 and TRBJ1-2; TRBD1 is a possible D gene (6 bases). V was trimmed by 5 bases and J by 7 bases, leaving 14 bases between them. The CDR3 is made up of 13 amino acids. Germline loops: CDR1 SNHLY, CDR2 FYNNEI. CDR3 DNA sequence: TGTGCCAGCAGTCCCCAGGGGCGCGGTGGCTACACCTTC. Translation gives CASSPQGRGGYTF.

The chain employs TRBV11-2 and TRBJ1-2; 9 bases align to TRBD1. The CDR3 has 15 amino acids. Trimming removed 0 bases from V and 8 bases from J; junction bases left unmatched: 7. Germline CDR1 and CDR2: SGHAT and FQNNGV. For the CDR3, the DNA is TGTGCCAGCAGCTTAGATGGGACAGGGTTTATAGGCTACACCTTC. Translating gives CASSLDGTGFIGYTF.

The chain couples TRBV6-5 to TRBJ2-2, with D maybe TRBD1 (5 bases). CDR1 and CDR2 from the germline V gene are MNHEY and SVGAGI. The CDR3 covers 14 residues. V was cut by 7 bases and J by 2 bases, with 11 bases left in between. The CDR3 nucleotides are TGTGCCAGCATGCAGGGCCCAAACACCGGGGAGCTGTTTTTT. Protein: CASMQGPNTGELFF.

The chain carries TRBV7-2 and TRBJ2-3, with a weak D call TRBD1 (6 bases). This CDR3 region has 15 residues. CDR1 and CDR2 from the germline V gene are SGHTA and FQGNSA. Deletions cut 5 bases from V and 2 bases from J, with 14 bases between. CDR3 loop: CASSPNRVFTDTQYF. The CDR3 coding sequence is TGTGCCAGCAGCCCGAACAGGGTCTTCACAGATACGCAGTATTTT.

The rearrangement joins TRBV27 to TRBJ1-5, with no clear D. The germline V gene encodes CDR1 MNHEY and CDR2 SMNVEV (reference sequence). Trimming took 4 bases from V and 0 from J, leaving 7 bases between them. The CDR3 is 14 amino acids. The CDR3 is CASSYGNSNQPQHF. The CDR3 nucleotides are TGTGCCAGCAGTTACGGGAATAGCAATCAGCCCCAGCATTTT.

This sequence joins TRBV14 and TRBJ1-1; 7 bases align to TRBD1. The CDR3 sequence is 14 residues long. The ends lost 1 base at V and 3 bases at J; junction bases unmatched: 2. Germline CDR1 SGHDN, CDR2 FVKESK. Here the CDR3 DNA reads TGTGCCAGCAGCCAAGGGCAGGGGGACACTGAAGCTTTCTTT. Its protein product is CASSQGQGDTEAFF.

The rearrangement joins TRBV19 to TRBJ1-6, with TRBD1 matching over 8 bases. CDR1 and CDR2 from the germline V gene are LNHDA and SQIVND (reference sequence). The CDR3 totals 14 residues. V shed 5 bases, J shed 10 bases, and the junction held 7 bases outside the gene matches. CDR3 sequence: CASSVTGGGSPLHF. Here the CDR3 DNA reads TGTGCCAGTAGTGTCACAGGGGGAGGCTCACCCCTCCACTTT.

The chain carries TRBV30 and TRBJ1-6; a weak D match, TRBD1 (6 bases). The V gene lost 1 base and the J gene lost 9 bases, with 19 bases spanning the gap. Per the germline V gene, CDR1 is GTSNPN and CDR2 is SVGIG (reference sequence). This CDR3 is built from 16 residues. The CDR3 coding sequence is TGTGCCTGGAGTGACTCCGGGGGGGGGCGAGTTTCACCCCTCCACTTT. It translates to CAWSDSGGGRVSPLHF.

Here the CDR3 DNA reads TGTGCCATCAGAGCCTTTGAGGGAGCTTTCTTT. Translated, it gives CAIRAFEGAFF. The V call is TRBV10-3, the J call TRBJ1-1; unclear D gene. The length of the CDR3 is 11 residues. The V gene's germline CDR1 is ENHRY and CDR2 SYGVKD. Trimming removed 6 bases from V and 10 bases from J, with 12 bases in between.